Included here is one T cell receptor beta chain sequence, with context. The antigen is undetermined. Other DNA sequences of this sample code for an identical CDR3. Trimming took 4 bases from V and 12 from J, leaving 12 bases between them. Germline loops: CDR1 MGHDK, CDR2 SYGVNS. The CDR3 runs to 11 residues. The data belong to a study of cytomegalovirus exposure and HLA in healthy donors. Study outcomes and limitations: Presence/absence analyses assumed roughly uniform sequencing depth across donors. Reports showed the classifier diagnosing cytomegalovirus status with high specificity and sensitivity.

Healthy bone marrow donors formed the donor group. PCR amplification relied on 60 Vbeta primers (plus 13 Jbeta primers). This table comes from immunoSEQ multiplex PCR, and its TCRdb copy is limited to in-frame clones, with some not included. The top ten hold around 4.7% of the sample, which has 65,000 to 85,000 clones, roughly two thirds seen once. The TCR comes from a man in his fifties or sixties in good health and CMV-seropositive. The chain has TRBV25-1 and TRBJ1-1; unclear D gene. Sequencing input: PBMCs. The CDR3 reads CASSGGRVPFF. In DNA, the CDR3 is TGTGCCAGCAGTGGCGGTCGAGTGCCTTTCTTT.